This TCR beta chain was identified during a study of regulatory T cells in long-lasting Graves disease. Time point noted: newly diagnosed GD, antithyroid drugs for less than 3 months. Extracted RNA from PBMCs served as the source of the TCR library. To make TCR beta libraries, researchers used iRepertoire HTBI primers and Arm-PCR of CDR3 regions. TCRdb analysed the multiplex PCR reads with MiXCR anew, one entry per CDR3 protein. There are approximately 540,000 distinct CDR3 sequences in the sample; 12% occur only once, and roughly 8.9% lies in the top ten. By share, this clonotype counts as medium-sized. Trimming took 0 bases from V and 4 from J, leaving 12 bases between them. This CDR3 is 14 amino acids long. Germline V lookup: CDR1 GTSNPN, CDR2 SVGIG (reference sequence). This sample also appeared in a second study, on T cells in Graves' hyperthyroidism and ophthalmopathy.

The V call is TRBV30, the J call TRBJ1-2; no clear D. This clonotype was obtained from a woman in her twenties or thirties with Graves disease. The sample in question was peripheral blood mononuclear cells (PBMCs), obtained at new diagnosis, from a patient treated with antithyroid drugs. The CDR3 sequence is CAWSVKVEGYGYTF. In DNA, the CDR3 is TGTGCCTGGAGTGTGAAAGTTGAGGGCTATGGCTACACCTTC.